The 32 T cell receptor beta chains listed next were all sequenced from one sample in a study of Ad26.COV2.S vaccination and SARS-CoV-2 variants. Only in-frame clones appear in the TCRdb table, and some are missing; sequencing was by immunoSEQ multiplex PCR. Of about 350,000 clones in the sample, about 90% were seen once. This specimen consisted of peripheral blood, obtained after recovery from COVID-19. These receptors all stem from a human donor who had recovered from COVID-19.

The J gene is TRBJ2-7, the V gene TRBV21-1; TRBD1, as called in the table, went unchecked against the DNA. TRBV21-1 is a pseudogene. This CDR3 has 14 residues. CDR3 coding DNA: TGTGCCAGCAGCAAAGGTACAGGGCCTAACGAGCAGTACTTC. Translation: CASSKGTGPNEQYF.

CDR3 sequence: CASRNLAGHTGELFF. DNA for the CDR3: TGTGCCAGTAGGAACCTAGCGGGGCACACCGGGGAGCTGTTTTTT. This rearrangement joins TRBV19 to TRBJ2-2; TRBD2 aligns across 9 bases. This CDR3 spans 15 amino acids. V lost 6 bases, J lost 3 bases, and 5 bases stayed unmatched. Per germline, CDR1 LNHDA and CDR2 SQIVND (reference sequence).

This clone was observed a few times. The V call is TRBV7-2, the J call TRBJ2-7, with D tentatively TRBD1 (6 bases). The length of the CDR3 is 15 residues. CDR1 and CDR2 from the germline V gene are SGHTA and FQGNSA. Trimming shortened V by 1 base and J by 0 bases, and 10 bases separated the two germline ends. CDR3 amino acids: CASSLGGDNSYEQYF. CDR3 in DNA: TGTGCCAGCAGCTTAGGTGGGGACAACTCCTACGAGCAGTACTTC.

The V and J genes are TRBV27 and TRBJ2-2, with D maybe TRBD1 (6 bases). The CDR3 length is 14 residues. V lost 4 bases and J 8 bases, leaving 14 bases between the germline ends. CDR1 is MNHEY, CDR2 SMNVEV, per germline (reference sequence). This CDR3 reads CASSSTGSSGELFF. In DNA, the CDR3 is TGTGCCAGCAGTTCAACAGGGTCGTCGGGGGAGCTGTTTTTT.

The chain links TRBV10-3 to TRBJ1-2, with TRBD1 matching over 7 bases. From germline, CDR1 is ENHRY and CDR2 SYGVKD. This CDR3 contains 17 residues. Trimming at V came to 0 bases and at J to 4 bases, leaving 11 bases not matched to a gene. CDR3 DNA: TGTGCCATCAGTGAGTCGAGGACAGGCCGCACCACCTATGGCTACACCTTC. This translates into CAISESRTGRTTYGYTF.

V is TRBV10-3 and J is TRBJ2-7; D possibly matches TRBD1 or TRBD2 (6 bases each). The CDR3 totals 13 residues. V was clipped by 6 bases and J by 0 bases, with 9 bases between them. Germline V gives CDR1 ENHRY, CDR2 SYGVKD. The CDR3 sequence is CAIRGGDSYEQYF. CDR3 coding DNA: TGTGCCATCAGGGGGGGCGACTCCTACGAGCAGTACTTC.

In its sample, this clone was seen once. DNA for the CDR3: TGTGCCAGCAGCCCGAGACAGCTCCCAAACACTGAAGCTTTCTTT. It encodes CASSPRQLPNTEAFF. The rearrangement links TRBV9 to TRBJ1-1, with TRBD1 as a possible D gene (5 bases). The CDR3 sequence is 15 residues long. Per germline, CDR1 SGDLS and CDR2 YYNGEE. V dropped 4 bases and J dropped 2 bases, with 15 bases sitting between them. The variable domain in full, with the rest retrieved from reference TRBV9 and TRBJ1-1, is DSGVTQTPKHLITATGQRVTLRCSPRSGDLSVYWYQQSLDQGLQFLIQYYNGEERAKGNILERFSAQQFPDLHSELNLSSLELGDSALYFCASSPRQLPNTEAFFGQGTRLTVV.

This CDR3 reads CASSPGGGYQETQYF. In DNA, the CDR3 is TGTGCCAGCAGCCCCGGTGGGGGTTACCAAGAGACCCAGTACTTC. V is TRBV11-2 and J is TRBJ2-5; D possibly uses TRBD1 or TRBD2 (5 bases each). The CDR3 spans 15 residues. CDR1 and CDR2 from the germline V gene are SGHAT and FQNNGV. Trimming took off 5 bases at V and 0 bases at J, with 13 bases between the two ends.

This chain links TRBV3-1 (or the pseudogene TRBV3-2) with TRBJ2-3, with a tentative D call TRBD2 (7 bases). V lost 0 bases, J lost 1 base, and 17 bases lay in between. Germline V gene sequence: CDR1 LGHDT, CDR2 YNNKEL (reference sequence). The CDR3 spans 18 residues. CDR3 bases: TGTGCCAGCAGCCAAGAGGTCCCGGGGGGCCGTGGCACAGATACGCAGTATTTT. It yields the protein CASSQEVPGGRGTDTQYF.

The chain recombines TRBV6-5 with TRBJ2-7; tentative D call: TRBD1 (5 bases). CDR3 length: 13 residues. Germline V lookup: CDR1 MNHEY, CDR2 SVGAGI. With 6 bases removed from V and 0 bases from J, the gap between germline ends came to 9 bases. The CDR3: CASSAQVSYEQYF. The CDR3 DNA sequence: TGTGCCAGCAGCGCACAGGTCTCCTACGAGCAGTACTTC.

V gene TRBV6-6 combines with J gene TRBJ2-3; the D gene is possibly TRBD1 (5 bases). The V gene's germline CDR1 is MNHNY and CDR2 SVGAGI (reference sequence). V was shortened by 0 bases and J by 5 bases, with 9 bases between the two germline ends. The CDR3 is 14 amino acids. The CDR3 region has the DNA TGTGCCAGCAGTTACTCCGCAGGGCTAGATACGCAGTATTTT. It is translated as CASSYSAGLDTQYF.

DNA of the CDR3: TGTGCCAGCAGCCGGATAACAGGGACCCAAGAGACCCAGTACTTC. This codes for CASSRITGTQETQYF. The rearrangement joins TRBV7-3 to TRBJ2-5; tentative D call: TRBD1 (6 bases). V was shortened by 5 bases and J by 1 base, with 14 bases between the two germline ends. CDR1 and CDR2 from the germline V gene are SGHTA and FQGTGA. The CDR3 has 15 amino acids.

The chain carries TRBV13 and TRBJ1-6; the D is unclear. The germline gives CDR1 PRHDT, CDR2 FYEKMQ (reference sequence). The V end was cut by 0 bases, the J end by 10 bases, with 13 bases between. The CDR3 extends over 15 amino acids. CDR3 amino acids: CASSLGWGVGSPLHF. In nucleotides, the CDR3 is TGTGCCAGCAGCTTAGGGTGGGGAGTAGGGTCACCCCTCCACTTT.

The chain is built from TRBV5-1 and TRBJ2-6; 8 nucleotides line up with TRBD1. V lost 4 bases and J lost 4; bases outside the gene matches: 7. The CDR3 spans 16 residues. Germline CDR1 and CDR2: SGHRS and YFSETQ. In DNA, the CDR3 is TGCGCCAGCAGCGGCGACAGGGGATCCGGGGCCAACGTCCTGACTTTC. Encoded protein: CASSGDRGSGANVLTF.

This chain uses TRBV7-9 with TRBJ2-7; D assignment may be TRBD1 or TRBD2 (5 bases each). V gave up 1 base and J gave up 2 bases, with 15 bases separating them. In germline, CDR1 is SEHNR, CDR2 FQNEAQ (reference sequence). The CDR3 extends over 16 amino acids. In DNA form, the CDR3 reads TGTGCCAGCAGCTTAGAACCCGGGACCACAGCCTACGAGCAGTACTTC. Translation gives CASSLEPGTTAYEQYF. The variable domain in full, completed from reference TRBV7-9 and TRBJ2-7, reads DTGVSQNPRHKITKRGQNVTFRCDPISEHNRLYWYRQTLGQGPEFLTYFQNEAQLEKSRLLSDRFSAERPKGSFSTLEIQRTEQGDSAMYLCASSLEPGTTAYEQYFGPGTRLTVT.

This chain joins TRBV4-3 and TRBJ2-2; D not certain. V shed 4 bases and J shed 0 bases, with 12 bases lying between them. Germline assignment: CDR1 LGHNA and CDR2 YSLEER. This CDR3 has 16 amino acids. The CDR3, as DNA: TGCGCCAGCAGCCCCGTGGGCGGATCGAACACCGGGGAGCTGTTTTTT. Protein: CASSPVGGSNTGELFF.

V and J are TRBV5-8 and TRBJ1-3; D gene unclear. The germline CDR1 and CDR2 sequences are SGHTS and YDEGEE. This CDR3 is 15 amino acids long. V was cut by 2 bases and J by 0 bases, with 9 bases left in between. The CDR3 DNA reads TGTGCCAGCAGCTTCGATGGAGTCTCTGGAAACACCATATATTTT. It specifies CASSFDGVSGNTIYF.

This chain joins TRBV5-1 and TRBJ1-5, with 10 bases lining up with TRBD1. Germline values: CDR1 SGHRS, CDR2 YFSETQ. CDR3 size: 15 residues. V lost 0 bases and J lost 7; bases outside the gene matches: 4. CDR3 bases: TGCGCCAGCAGCTTGGCCGGGACAGGGGAGCAGCCCCAGCATTTT. Translated, it gives CASSLAGTGEQPQHF.

The chain is built from TRBV7-2 and TRBJ2-7; D gene ambiguous. V was clipped by 5 bases and J by 6 bases, with 11 bases between them. Germline CDR1 SGHTA, CDR2 FQGNSA. The CDR3 is 12 amino acids. The CDR3 nucleotides read TGTGCCAGCAGCCCCCCCGGCCTCGAGCAGTACTTC. Translation gives CASSPPGLEQYF. The whole variable domain, remainder taken from reference TRBV7-2 and TRBJ2-7, is GAGVSQSPSNKVTEKGKDVELRCDPISGHTALYWYRQSLGQGLEFLIYFQGNSAPDKSGLPSDRFSAERTGGSVSTLTIQRTQQEDSAVYLCASSPPGLEQYFGPGTRLTVT.

J is TRBJ1-2 and V is TRBV29-1; TRBD1 aligns across 9 bases. The CDR3 covers 14 residues. Trimming cost V 6 bases and J 2 bases; bases outside gene matches: 7. Germline CDR1 is SQVTM and CDR2 is ANQGSEA. CDR3: CSVGDRAGNYGYTF. As DNA, the CDR3 is TGCAGCGTCGGGGACAGGGCCGGGAACTATGGCTACACCTTC.

The J gene is TRBJ2-1, the V gene TRBV5-4; D is perhaps TRBD1 (5 bases). V was cut by 1 base and J by 7 bases, with 12 bases left in between. CDR1 SGHNT and CDR2 YYREEE come from the germline V gene (reference sequence). The CDR3 has 14 residues. CDR3 nucleotides: TGTGCCAGCAGCTTGCAGGGATCAGGGAATGAGCAGTTCTTC. Translating gives CASSLQGSGNEQFF.

The chain uses TRBV7-6 and TRBJ1-3, with D hard to call. This CDR3 spans 16 amino acids. CDR1 is SGHVS and CDR2 is FNYEAQ in the germline V gene. V lost 4 bases and J lost 0, with 13 bases in between. The CDR3 sequence: CASSSWALDSGNTIYF. The CDR3 DNA sequence: TGTGCCAGCAGCTCCTGGGCCTTGGACTCTGGAAACACCATATATTTT. Looking up the rest from reference TRBV7-6 and TRBJ1-3 gives the full variable domain: GAGVSQSPRYKVTKRGQDVALRCDPISGHVSLYWYRQALGQGPEFLTYFNYEAQQDKSGLPNDRFSAERPEGSISTLTIQRTEQRDSAMYRCASSSWALDSGNTIYFGEGSWLTVV.

The rearrangement joins TRBV27 to TRBJ1-1; D call uncertain. The CDR3 extends over 11 amino acids. The germline V and J ends were trimmed by 7 bases and 1 base, with 4 bases remaining between them. Germline V gene sequence: CDR1 MNHEY, CDR2 SMNVEV (reference sequence). Here the CDR3 reads CASNSNTEAFF. Written as DNA, the CDR3 is TGTGCCAGCAACTCGAACACTGAAGCTTTCTTT.

This chain connects TRBV19 to TRBJ2-5; TRBD1 aligns across 8 bases. Germline loops: CDR1 LNHDA, CDR2 SQIVND (reference sequence). The CDR3 is 14 residues long. Trimming cost V 4 bases and J 5 bases; bases outside gene matches: 6. The CDR3 DNA reads TGTGCCAGTAGTAGGGACAGGCCTGCGGAGACCCAGTACTTC. Translating gives CASSRDRPAETQYF.

This clone was counted once. The CDR3 DNA sequence: TGTGCCAGCTCACCACCTTTCAGGGGATGGAACGAGCAGTACTTC. Translation: CASSPPFRGWNEQYF. This chain joins TRBV18 and TRBJ2-7; possibly TRBD1 for D (6 bases). The CDR3 consists of 15 residues. Per germline, CDR1 KGHSH and CDR2 LQKENI. Deletions cut 0 bases from V and 5 bases from J, with 14 bases between.

The V gene is TRBV5-1, the J gene TRBJ1-1, with D maybe TRBD1 (5 bases). V lost 1 base and J 2 bases, leaving 27 bases between the germline ends. CDR1 SGHRS and CDR2 YFSETQ come from the germline V gene. This CDR3 spans 20 amino acids. The CDR3 region is CASSLRGVRGNEGHNTEAFF. CDR3 in DNA: TGCGCCAGCAGCTTGAGAGGGGTTCGAGGTAACGAGGGTCATAACACTGAAGCTTTCTTT.

This clone was seen a single time. The chain couples TRBV4-1 to TRBJ2-5; 10 nucleotides agree with TRBD2. Germline V gene data show CDR1 as MGHRA and CDR2 as YSYEKL. Germline trimming cut 3 bases from V and 2 bases from J; bases unmatched to any gene: 6. The CDR3 consists of 16 residues. The CDR3 is CASSHPSGGRQETQYF. Written as DNA, the CDR3 is TGCGCCAGCAGCCATCCTAGCGGGGGCCGTCAAGAGACCCAGTACTTC.

The J gene is TRBJ1-1, the V gene TRBV10-2; TRBD1 might be the D (5 bases). Germline-derived CDR1 and CDR2 are WSHSY and SAAADI. This CDR3 has 15 residues. Trimming left V 10 bases short and J 4 bases short, with 22 bases between. The CDR3 is CATGTRALSITEAFF. The CDR3 coding sequence is TGCGCCACCGGGACCCGGGCCCTCTCAATCACTGAAGCTTTCTTT.

This rearrangement joins TRBV6-2 or TRBV6-3 to TRBJ1-3; D unresolved. Germline lookup yields CDR1 MNHEY and CDR2 SVGEGT. This CDR3 has 15 amino acids. V was cut by 6 bases and J by 2 bases, with 14 bases left in between. The CDR3 DNA reads as TGTGCCAGCAGCCCTGGGTCCCAACCTGGAAACACCATATATTTT. It translates to CASSPGSQPGNTIYF.

The chain is built from TRBV19 and TRBJ1-4; D perhaps matches TRBD1 (5 bases). The V gene lost 2 bases and the J gene lost 5 bases, with 9 bases spanning the gap. CDR1 is LNHDA, CDR2 SQIVND, per germline (reference sequence). This CDR3 is built from 14 residues. CDR3 coding DNA: TGTGCCAGTAGTATAAGGGGCCCCAATGAAAAACTGTTTTTT. Protein sequence: CASSIRGPNEKLFF.

The chain is built from TRBV7-2 and TRBJ2-7; D is ambiguous. Germline lookup yields CDR1 SGHTA and CDR2 FQGNSA. Trimming stripped 3 bases from V and 7 bases from J, with 13 bases between. CDR3 size: 13 residues. CDR3 DNA: TGTGCCAGCAGCTTCAGTAGGATCGGGGAGCAGTACTTC. This codes for CASSFSRIGEQYF.

This chain connects TRBV21-1 to TRBJ1-2. TRBV21-1 is a pseudogene. The CDR3 contains 14 residues. The CDR3 DNA reads as TGTGCCAGCAGCTTCCCTTTCCGTGATTTTGGCTACACCTTC. The encoded protein is CASSFPFRDFGYTF.